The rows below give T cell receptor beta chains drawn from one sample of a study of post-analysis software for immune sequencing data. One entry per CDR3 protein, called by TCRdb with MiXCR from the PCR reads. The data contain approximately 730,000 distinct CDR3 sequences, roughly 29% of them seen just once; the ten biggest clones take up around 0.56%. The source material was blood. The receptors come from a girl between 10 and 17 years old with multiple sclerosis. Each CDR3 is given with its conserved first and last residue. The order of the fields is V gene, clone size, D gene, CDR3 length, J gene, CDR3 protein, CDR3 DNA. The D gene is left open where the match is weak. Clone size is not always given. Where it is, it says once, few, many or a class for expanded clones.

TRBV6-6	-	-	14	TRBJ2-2	CASRGGANTGELFF	TGTGCCAGCCGGGGTGGAGCTAACACCGGGGAGCTGTTTTTT
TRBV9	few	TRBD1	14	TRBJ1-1	CASSVADRGNEAFF	TGTGCCAGCAGCGTAGCGGACAGGGGCAATGAAGCTTTCTTT
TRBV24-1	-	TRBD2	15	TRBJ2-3	CATSALAGEIDTQYF	TGTGCCACCAGTGCCCTAGCGGGAGAGATAGATACGCAGTATTTT
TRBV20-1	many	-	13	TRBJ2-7	CSARDDSSYEQYF	TGCAGTGCTAGAGACGACAGCTCCTACGAGCAGTACTTC
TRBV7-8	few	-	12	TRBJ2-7	CASTQVVGEQYF	TGTGCCAGCACCCAAGTCGTGGGCGAGCAGTACTTC
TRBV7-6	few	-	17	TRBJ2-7	CASSRMGDTGIGYEQYF	TGTGCCAGCAGCCGAATGGGGGACACGGGCATTGGCTACGAGCAGTACTTC
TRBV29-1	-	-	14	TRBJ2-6	CSVEVASGANVLTF	TGCAGCGTTGAGGTTGCCTCTGGGGCCAACGTCCTGACTTTC
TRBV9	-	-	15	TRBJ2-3	CASSGQGRSTDTQYF	TGTGCCAGCAGCGGCCAGGGCCGGAGCACAGATACGCAGTATTTT
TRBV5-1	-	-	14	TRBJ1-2	CASSAIQANYGYTF	TGCGCCAGCAGCGCTATACAAGCCAACTATGGCTACACCTTC
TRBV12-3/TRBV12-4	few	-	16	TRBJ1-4	CASSFGQGSTNEKLFF	TGTGCCAGCAGTTTTGGCCAGGGTTCAACTAATGAAAAACTGTTTTTT
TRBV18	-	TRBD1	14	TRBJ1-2	CASSRFTGGNGYTF	TGTGCCAGCTCACGATTCACAGGGGGGAATGGCTACACCTTC
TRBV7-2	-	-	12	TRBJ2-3	CASSLLTHTQYF	TGTGCCAGCAGCCTCCTGACTCATACGCAGTATTTT
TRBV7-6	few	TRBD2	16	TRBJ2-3	CASSPDSGRTADTQYF	TGTGCCAGCAGCCCCGATAGCGGGAGAACTGCAGATACGCAGTATTTT
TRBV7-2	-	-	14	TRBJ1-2	CASSWQGSGYGHTF	TGTGCCAGCAGCTGGCAGGGCAGCGGCTATGGCCACACCTTC
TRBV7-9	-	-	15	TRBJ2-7	CASSGAGTVTYEQYF	TGTGCCAGCAGCGGGGCGGGGACAGTTACCTACGAGCAGTACTTC
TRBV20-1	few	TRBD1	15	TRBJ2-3	CSATGQGAYVDTQYF	TGCAGTGCGACCGGACAGGGGGCCTATGTAGATACGCAGTATTTT
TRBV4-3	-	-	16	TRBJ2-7	CASSHSGASLSYEQYF	TGCGCCAGCAGCCATTCGGGGGCTTCGCTCTCCTACGAGCAGTACTTC
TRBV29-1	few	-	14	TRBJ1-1	CSVVGRGSGTEAFF	TGCAGCGTGGTAGGGAGGGGCTCGGGCACTGAAGCTTTCTTT
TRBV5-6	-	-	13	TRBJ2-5	CASSLGFYQTQYF	TGTGCCAGCAGCTTGGGGTTTTATCAGACCCAGTACTTC
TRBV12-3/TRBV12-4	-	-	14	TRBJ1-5	CASTVGRFGQPQHF	TGTGCCAGCACCGTAGGGAGATTTGGTCAGCCCCAGCATTTT
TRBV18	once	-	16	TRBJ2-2	CASSPGSRTNTGELFF	TGTGCCAGCTCACCAGGGTCCAGGACGAACACCGGGGAGCTGTTTTTT
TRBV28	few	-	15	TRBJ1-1	CASSLAGARGTEAFF	TGTGCCAGCAGTTTGGCGGGGGCGCGGGGCACTGAAGCTTTCTTT
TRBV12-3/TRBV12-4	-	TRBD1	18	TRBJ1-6	CASSSYFPGQIVNSPLHF	TGTGCCAGCAGTTCCTACTTCCCGGGACAGATCGTTAATTCACCCCTCCACTTT
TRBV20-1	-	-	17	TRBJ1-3	CSARRSAGLRPGNTIYF	TGCAGTGCTAGACGAAGCGCCGGGCTACGGCCTGGAAACACCATATATTTT
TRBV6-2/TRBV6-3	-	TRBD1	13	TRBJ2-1	CASTEGARNEQFF	TGTGCCAGCACCGAGGGGGCGCGAAATGAGCAGTTCTTC
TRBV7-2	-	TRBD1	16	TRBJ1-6	CASSVGRDRGGSPLHF	TGTGCCAGCAGCGTAGGCCGGGACAGGGGTGGTTCACCCCTCCACTTT
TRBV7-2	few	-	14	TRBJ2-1	CASSLEQGRGEQFF	TGTGCCAGCAGCTTAGAGCAGGGGCGAGGGGAGCAGTTCTTC
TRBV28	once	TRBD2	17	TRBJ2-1	CASSSRARGRALDEQFF	TGTGCCAGCAGTTCTCGAGCCCGCGGGAGGGCCCTCGACGAGCAGTTCTTC
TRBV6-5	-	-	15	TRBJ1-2	CASSAWTDFNYGYTF	TGTGCCAGTAGTGCCTGGACGGATTTTAACTATGGCTACACCTTC
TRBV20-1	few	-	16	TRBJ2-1	CSAYPISGGSYNEQFF	TGCAGTGCCTACCCGATAAGCGGCGGCTCCTACAATGAGCAGTTCTTC
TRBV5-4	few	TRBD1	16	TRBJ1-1	CASSLTRQGPFTEAFF	TGTGCCAGCAGCTTAACCCGACAGGGGCCTTTCACTGAAGCTTTCTTT
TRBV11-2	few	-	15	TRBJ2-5	CASSPEYRAWETQYF	TGTGCCAGCAGCCCTGAGTATCGGGCCTGGGAGACCCAGTACTTC
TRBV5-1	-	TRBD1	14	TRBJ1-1	CASRVQGYDTEAFF	TGCGCCAGCAGGGTACAGGGGTATGATACTGAAGCTTTCTTT
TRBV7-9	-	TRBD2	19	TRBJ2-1	CASGLVNSGRAKAYNEQFF	TGTGCCAGCGGCTTAGTTAATAGCGGGAGGGCCAAAGCCTACAATGAGCAGTTCTTC
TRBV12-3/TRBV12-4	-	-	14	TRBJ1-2	CASSTGHPDYGYTF	TGTGCCAGCAGTACCGGACATCCCGATTATGGCTACACCTTC
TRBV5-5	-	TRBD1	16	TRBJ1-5	CASSHTSGGSNQPQHF	TGTGCCAGCAGCCATACGTCAGGGGGTAGCAATCAGCCCCAGCATTTT
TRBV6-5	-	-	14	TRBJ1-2	CASKNPEGSSGYTF	TGTGCCAGCAAAAACCCAGAGGGCTCGTCCGGCTACACCTTC
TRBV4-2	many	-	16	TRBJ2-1	CASSQVFQSGVYEQFF	TGTGCCAGCAGCCAAGTTTTCCAGTCGGGGGTCTATGAGCAGTTCTTC
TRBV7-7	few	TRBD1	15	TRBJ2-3	CASSSGQGEADTQYF	TGTGCTAGCAGCTCGGGACAGGGGGAGGCAGATACGCAGTATTTT
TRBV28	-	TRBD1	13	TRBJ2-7	CASQNRGPYEQYF	TGTGCCAGCCAGAACAGGGGGCCCTACGAGCAGTACTTC
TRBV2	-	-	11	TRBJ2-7	CANSSPYEQYF	TGTGCCAACAGCTCACCCTACGAGCAGTACTTC
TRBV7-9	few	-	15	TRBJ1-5	CASSLSADSNQPQHF	TGTGCCAGCAGCTTATCGGCGGATAGCAATCAGCCCCAGCATTTT
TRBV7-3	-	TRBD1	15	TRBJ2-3	CASRLQGAGTDTQYF	TGTGCCAGCAGACTACAGGGGGCTGGCACAGATACGCAGTATTTT